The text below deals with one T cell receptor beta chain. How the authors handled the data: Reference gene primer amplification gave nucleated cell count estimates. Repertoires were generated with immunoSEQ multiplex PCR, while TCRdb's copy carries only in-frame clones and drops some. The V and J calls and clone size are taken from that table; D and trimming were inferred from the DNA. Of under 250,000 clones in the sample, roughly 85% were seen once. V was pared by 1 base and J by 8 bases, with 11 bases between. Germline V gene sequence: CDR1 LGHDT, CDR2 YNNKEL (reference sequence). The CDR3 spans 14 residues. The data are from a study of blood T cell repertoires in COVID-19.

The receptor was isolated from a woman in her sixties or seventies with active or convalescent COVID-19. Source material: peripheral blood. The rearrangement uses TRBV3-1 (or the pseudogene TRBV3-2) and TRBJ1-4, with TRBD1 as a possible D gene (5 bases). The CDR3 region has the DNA TGTGCCAGCAGCCAAGGGGGCGCGGGAGAAAAACTGTTTTTT. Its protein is CASSQGGAGEKLFF.